Presented here are 3 T cell receptor beta chains from one specimen sequenced in a study of blood T cell repertoires in COVID-19. The method was immunoSEQ multiplex PCR; TCRdb's version includes in-frame clones alone and lacks a portion of them. The table shows 140,000 to 150,000 clones, with just under 85% occurring only once. Material for sequencing was peripheral blood. Every receptor here comes from a woman aged 40 to 55 with active or convalescent COVID-19.

The chain recombines TRBV6-4 with TRBJ1-1; a possible D gene is TRBD1 (5 bases). Trimming pared 4 bases from V and 7 bases from J, leaving 13 bases between. The CDR3 consists of 13 residues. The germline V gene has CDR1 MRHNA and CDR2 SNTAGT. CDR3 sequence reads: CASSGQGNGEAFF. The CDR3 DNA is TGTGCCAGCAGTGGGCAGGGAAACGGTGAAGCTTTCTTT.

The CDR3 loop is CASSTQGSYEQYF. CDR3 DNA: TGTGCCAGCAGTACCCAGGGCTCCTACGAGCAGTACTTC. The V gene is TRBV11-3, the J gene TRBJ2-7; D might be TRBD1 (5 bases). The CDR3 consists of 13 residues. Trimming took 6 bases from V and 0 from J, leaving 9 bases between them. Germline V CDR1 and CDR2: SGHNT, YENEEA.

V and J are TRBV24-1 and TRBJ2-1; the D is unclear. The CDR3 is made up of 15 amino acids. Between the trimmed V and J ends, which lost 3 bases and 4 bases, there was a span of 12 bases. The V gene's germline CDR1 is KGHDR and CDR2 SFDVKD. Here the CDR3 DNA reads TGTGCCACCAGTGATCCCCAGACACATTACAATGAGCAGTTCTTC. Its protein product is CATSDPQTHYNEQFF.